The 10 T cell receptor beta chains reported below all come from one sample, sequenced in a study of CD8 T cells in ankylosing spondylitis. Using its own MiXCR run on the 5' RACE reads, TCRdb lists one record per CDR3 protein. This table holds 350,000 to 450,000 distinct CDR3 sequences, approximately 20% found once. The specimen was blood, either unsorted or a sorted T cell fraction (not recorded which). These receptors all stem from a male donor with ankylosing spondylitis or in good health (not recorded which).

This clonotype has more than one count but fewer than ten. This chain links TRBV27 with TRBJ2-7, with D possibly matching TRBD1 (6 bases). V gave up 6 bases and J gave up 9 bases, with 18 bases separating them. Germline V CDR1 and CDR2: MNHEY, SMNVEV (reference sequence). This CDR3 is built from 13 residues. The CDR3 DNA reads TGTGCCAGCAGCGATACAGGGCCCGTCGGGCAGTACTTC. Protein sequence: CASSDTGPVGQYF.

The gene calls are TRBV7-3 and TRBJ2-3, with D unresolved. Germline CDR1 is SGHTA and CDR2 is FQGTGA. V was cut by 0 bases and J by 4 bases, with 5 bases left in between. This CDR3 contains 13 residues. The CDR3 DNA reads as TGTGCCAGCAGCTTAACGTGGTCAGATACGCAGTATTTT. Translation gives CASSLTWSDTQYF.

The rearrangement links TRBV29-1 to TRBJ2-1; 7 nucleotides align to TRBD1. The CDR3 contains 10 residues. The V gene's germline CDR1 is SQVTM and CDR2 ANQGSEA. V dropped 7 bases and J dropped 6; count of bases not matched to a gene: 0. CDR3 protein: CSAGGNEQFF. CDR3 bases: TGCAGCGCAGGGGGCAATGAGCAGTTCTTC.

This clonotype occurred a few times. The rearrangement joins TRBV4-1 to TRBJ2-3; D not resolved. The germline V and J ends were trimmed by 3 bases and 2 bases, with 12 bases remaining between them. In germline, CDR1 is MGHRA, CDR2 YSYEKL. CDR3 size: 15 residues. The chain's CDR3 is CASSHFFSATDTQYF. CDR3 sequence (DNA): TGCGCCAGCAGCCATTTTTTTTCGGCCACAGATACGCAGTATTTT.

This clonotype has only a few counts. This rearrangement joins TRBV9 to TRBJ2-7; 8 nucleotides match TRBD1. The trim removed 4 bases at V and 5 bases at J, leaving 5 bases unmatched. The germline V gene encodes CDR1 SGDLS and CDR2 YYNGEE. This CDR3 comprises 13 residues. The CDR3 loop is CASSPTGEDEQYF. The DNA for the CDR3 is TGTGCCAGCAGCCCGACAGGGGAGGACGAGCAGTACTTC.

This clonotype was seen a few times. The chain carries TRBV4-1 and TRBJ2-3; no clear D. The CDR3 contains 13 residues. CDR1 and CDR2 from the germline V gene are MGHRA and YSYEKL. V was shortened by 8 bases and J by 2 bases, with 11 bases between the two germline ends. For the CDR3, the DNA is TGCGCCAGCGGAGCTAGTATCACAGATACGCAGTATTTT. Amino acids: CASGASITDTQYF.

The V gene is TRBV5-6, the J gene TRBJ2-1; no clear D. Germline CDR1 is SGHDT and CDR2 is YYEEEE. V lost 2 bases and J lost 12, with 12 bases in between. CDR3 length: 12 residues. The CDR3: CASSFSEMVQFF. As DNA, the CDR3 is TGTGCCAGCAGCTTTAGTGAGATGGTGCAGTTCTTC.

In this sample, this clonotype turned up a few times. The CDR3 DNA reads as TGTGCCAGCAGCGTAGGCGGGGGGGTCTACGAGCAGTACTTC. Residues: CASSVGGGVYEQYF. The chain recombines TRBV9 with TRBJ2-7, with 9 bases that match TRBD2. From germline, CDR1 is SGDLS and CDR2 YYNGEE. The CDR3 sequence is 14 residues long. The V segment lost 0 bases and the J segment 3 bases; nucleotides outside the gene matches: 1. The full variable domain, completed using reference TRBV9 and TRBJ2-7, is DSGVTQTPKHLITATGQRVTLRCSPRSGDLSVYWYQQSLDQGLQFLIQYYNGEERAKGNILERFSAQQFPDLHSELNLSSLELGDSALYFCASSVGGGVYEQYFGPGTRLTVT.

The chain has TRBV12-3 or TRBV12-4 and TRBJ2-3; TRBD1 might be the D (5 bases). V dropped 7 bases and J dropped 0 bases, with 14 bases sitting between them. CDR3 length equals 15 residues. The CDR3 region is CASTDFRVSTDTQYF. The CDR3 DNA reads TGTGCCAGCACCGACTTCAGGGTCAGCACAGATACGCAGTATTTT.

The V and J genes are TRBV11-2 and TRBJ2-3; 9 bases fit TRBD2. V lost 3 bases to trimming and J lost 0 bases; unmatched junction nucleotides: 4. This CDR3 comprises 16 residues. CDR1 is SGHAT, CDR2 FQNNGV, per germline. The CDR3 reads CASSFLLAGSTDTQYF. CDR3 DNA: TGTGCCAGCAGCTTCCTCCTAGCGGGGAGCACAGATACGCAGTATTTT.